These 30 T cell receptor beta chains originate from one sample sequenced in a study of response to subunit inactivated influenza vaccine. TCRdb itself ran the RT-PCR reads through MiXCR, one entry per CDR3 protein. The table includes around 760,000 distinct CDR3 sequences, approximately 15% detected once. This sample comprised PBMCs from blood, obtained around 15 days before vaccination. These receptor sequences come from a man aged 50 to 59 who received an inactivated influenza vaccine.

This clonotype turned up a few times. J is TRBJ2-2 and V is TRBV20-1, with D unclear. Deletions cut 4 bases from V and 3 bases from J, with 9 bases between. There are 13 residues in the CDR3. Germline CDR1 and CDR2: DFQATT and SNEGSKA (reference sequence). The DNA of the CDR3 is TGCAGTGCTAAACAGACCCACACCGGGGAGCTGTTTTTT. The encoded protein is CSAKQTHTGELFF.

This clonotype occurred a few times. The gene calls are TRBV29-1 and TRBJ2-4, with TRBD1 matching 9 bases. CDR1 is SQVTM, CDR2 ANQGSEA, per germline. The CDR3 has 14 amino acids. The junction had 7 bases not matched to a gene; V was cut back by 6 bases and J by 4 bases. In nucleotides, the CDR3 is TGCAGCGTGGATATGGGACAGGGTAAAAACATTCAGTACTTC. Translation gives CSVDMGQGKNIQYF.

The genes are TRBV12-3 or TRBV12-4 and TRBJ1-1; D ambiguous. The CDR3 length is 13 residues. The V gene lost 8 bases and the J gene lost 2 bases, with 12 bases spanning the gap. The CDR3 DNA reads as TGTGCCAGCGGAGAGGGAAAAAACACTGAAGCTTTCTTT. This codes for CASGEGKNTEAFF.

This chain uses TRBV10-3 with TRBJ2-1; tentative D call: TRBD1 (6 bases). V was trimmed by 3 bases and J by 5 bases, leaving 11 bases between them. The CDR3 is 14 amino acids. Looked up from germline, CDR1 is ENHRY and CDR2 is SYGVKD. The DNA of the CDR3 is TGTGCCATCAGTGATGGCAGGGACAACAATGAGCAGTTCTTC. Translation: CAISDGRDNNEQFF.

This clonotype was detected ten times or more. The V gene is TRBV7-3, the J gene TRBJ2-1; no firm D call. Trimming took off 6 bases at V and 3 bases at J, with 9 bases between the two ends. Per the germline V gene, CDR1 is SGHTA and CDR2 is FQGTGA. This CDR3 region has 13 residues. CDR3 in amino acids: CASSLTVYNEQFF. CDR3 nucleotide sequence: TGTGCCAGCAGTTTGACGGTCTACAATGAGCAGTTCTTC.

The DNA for the CDR3 is TGTGCCAGCAGTTTACTGGTTGGTTCACCCCTCCACTTT. Translation: CASSLLVGSPLHF. V is TRBV12-3 or TRBV12-4 and J is TRBJ1-6; D unresolved. The CDR3 has 13 amino acids. V shed 2 bases and J shed 9 bases, with 8 bases lying between them.

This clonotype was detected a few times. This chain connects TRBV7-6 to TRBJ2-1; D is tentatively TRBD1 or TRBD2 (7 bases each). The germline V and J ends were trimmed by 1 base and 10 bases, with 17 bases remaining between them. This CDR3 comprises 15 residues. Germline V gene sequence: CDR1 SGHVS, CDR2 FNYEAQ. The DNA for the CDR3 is TGTGCCAGCAGCTTAGTTGCAGGGGGGGCAGGGGAGCAGTTCTTC. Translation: CASSLVAGGAGEQFF.

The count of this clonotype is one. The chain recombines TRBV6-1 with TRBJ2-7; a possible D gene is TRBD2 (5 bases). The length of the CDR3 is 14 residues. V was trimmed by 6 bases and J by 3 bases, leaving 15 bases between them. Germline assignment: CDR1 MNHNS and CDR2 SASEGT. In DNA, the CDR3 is TGTGCCAGCAGCAACGGAGGTGGTTACTACGAGCAGTACTTC. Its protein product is CASSNGGGYYEQYF.

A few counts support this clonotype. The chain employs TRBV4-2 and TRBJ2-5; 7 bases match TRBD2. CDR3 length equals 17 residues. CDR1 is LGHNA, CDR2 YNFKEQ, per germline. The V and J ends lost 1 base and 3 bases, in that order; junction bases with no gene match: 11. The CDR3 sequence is CASSQVEGSGFKETQYF. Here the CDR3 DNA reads TGTGCCAGCAGCCAAGTAGAGGGTAGCGGGTTTAAAGAGACCCAGTACTTC.

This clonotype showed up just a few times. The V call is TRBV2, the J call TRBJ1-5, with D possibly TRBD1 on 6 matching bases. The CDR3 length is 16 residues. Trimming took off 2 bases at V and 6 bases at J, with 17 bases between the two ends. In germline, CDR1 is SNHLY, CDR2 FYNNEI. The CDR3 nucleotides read TGTGCCAGCAGTGAACACTGGGCAGGGGCGAGTCAGCCCCAGCATTTT. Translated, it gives CASSEHWAGASQPQHF.

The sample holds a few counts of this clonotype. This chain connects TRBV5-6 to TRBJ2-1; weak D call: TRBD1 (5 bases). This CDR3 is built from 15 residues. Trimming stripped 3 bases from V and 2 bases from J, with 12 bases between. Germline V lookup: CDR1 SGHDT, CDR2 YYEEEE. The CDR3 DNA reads TGTGCCAGCAGCTCCAGGGAAACAGCCTACAATGAGCAGTTCTTC. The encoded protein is CASSSRETAYNEQFF. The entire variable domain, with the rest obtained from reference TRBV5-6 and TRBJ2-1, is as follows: DAGVTQSPTHLIKTRGQQVTLRCSPKSGHDTVSWYQQALGQGPQFIFQYYEEEERQRGNFPDRFSGHQFPNYSSELNVNALLLGDSALYLCASSSRETAYNEQFFGPGTRLTVL.

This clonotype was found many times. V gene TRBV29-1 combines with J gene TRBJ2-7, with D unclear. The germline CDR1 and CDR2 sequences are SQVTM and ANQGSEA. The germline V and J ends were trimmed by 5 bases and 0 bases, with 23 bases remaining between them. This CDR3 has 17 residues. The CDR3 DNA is TGCAGCGTTTTAGCTACCCCCCGTGACGGAAGCTCCTACGAGCAGTACTTC. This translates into CSVLATPRDGSSYEQYF.

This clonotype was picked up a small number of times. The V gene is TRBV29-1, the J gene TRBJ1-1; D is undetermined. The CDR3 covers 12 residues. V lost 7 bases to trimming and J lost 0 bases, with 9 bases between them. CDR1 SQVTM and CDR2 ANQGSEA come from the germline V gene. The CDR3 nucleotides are TGCAGCGGTGCCCACTTGAACACTGAAGCTTTCTTT. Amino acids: CSGAHLNTEAFF.

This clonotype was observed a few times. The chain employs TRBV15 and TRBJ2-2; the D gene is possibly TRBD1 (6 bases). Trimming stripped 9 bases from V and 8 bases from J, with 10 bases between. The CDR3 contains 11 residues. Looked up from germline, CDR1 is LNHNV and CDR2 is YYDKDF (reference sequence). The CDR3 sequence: CATSGEGELFF. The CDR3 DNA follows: TGTGCCACTTCAGGGGAAGGGGAGCTGTTTTTT.

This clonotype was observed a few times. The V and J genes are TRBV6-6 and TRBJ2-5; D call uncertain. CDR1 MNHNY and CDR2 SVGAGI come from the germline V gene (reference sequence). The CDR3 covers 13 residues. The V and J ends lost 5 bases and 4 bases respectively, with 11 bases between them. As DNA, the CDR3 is TGTGCCAGCAGTGACGGCTGGCGAGAGACCCAGTACTTC. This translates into CASSDGWRETQYF.

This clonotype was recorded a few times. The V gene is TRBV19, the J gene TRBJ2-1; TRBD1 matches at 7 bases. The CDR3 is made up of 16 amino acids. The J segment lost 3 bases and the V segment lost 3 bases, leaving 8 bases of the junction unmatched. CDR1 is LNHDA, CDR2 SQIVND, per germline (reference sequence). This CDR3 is CASSIRSTGNYNEQFF. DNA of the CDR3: TGTGCCAGTAGTATCCGCTCGACAGGGAACTACAATGAGCAGTTCTTC.

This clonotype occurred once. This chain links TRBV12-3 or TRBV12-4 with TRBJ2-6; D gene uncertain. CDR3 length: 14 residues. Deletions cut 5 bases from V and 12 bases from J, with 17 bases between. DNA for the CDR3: TGTGCCAGCAGTCGACTGGGCCATTTGGGCGTCCTGACTTTC. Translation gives CASSRLGHLGVLTF.

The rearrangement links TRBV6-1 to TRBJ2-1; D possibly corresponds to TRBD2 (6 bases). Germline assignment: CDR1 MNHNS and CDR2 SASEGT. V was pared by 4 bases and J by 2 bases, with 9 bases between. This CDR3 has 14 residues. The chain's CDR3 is CASSGLGAYNEQFF. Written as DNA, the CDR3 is TGTGCCAGCAGTGGACTAGGGGCCTACAATGAGCAGTTCTTC.

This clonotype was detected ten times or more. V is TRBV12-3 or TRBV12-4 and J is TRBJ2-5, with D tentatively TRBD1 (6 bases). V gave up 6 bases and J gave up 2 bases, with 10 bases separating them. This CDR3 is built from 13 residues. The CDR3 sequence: CASSDGQQETQYF. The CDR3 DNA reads TGTGCCAGCAGCGACGGACAGCAAGAGACCCAGTACTTC.

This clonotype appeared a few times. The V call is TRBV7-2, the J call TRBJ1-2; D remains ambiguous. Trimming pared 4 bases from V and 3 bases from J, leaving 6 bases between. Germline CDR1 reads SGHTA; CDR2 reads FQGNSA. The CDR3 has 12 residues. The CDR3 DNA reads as TGTGCCAGCAGCTGGAGGGACTATGGCTACACCTTC. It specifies CASSWRDYGYTF.

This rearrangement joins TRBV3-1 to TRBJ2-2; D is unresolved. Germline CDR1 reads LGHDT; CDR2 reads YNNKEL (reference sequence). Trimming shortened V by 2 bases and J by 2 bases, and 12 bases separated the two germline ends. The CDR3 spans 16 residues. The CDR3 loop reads CASSQRIWVNTGELFF. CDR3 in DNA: TGTGCCAGCAGCCAAAGGATATGGGTAAACACCGGGGAGCTGTTTTTT.

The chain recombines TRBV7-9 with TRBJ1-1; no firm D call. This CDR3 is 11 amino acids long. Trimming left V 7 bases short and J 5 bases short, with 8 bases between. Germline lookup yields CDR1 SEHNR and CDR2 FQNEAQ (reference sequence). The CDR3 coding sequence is TGTGCCAGCATCGTCGGGACTGAAGCTTTCTTT. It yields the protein CASIVGTEAFF.

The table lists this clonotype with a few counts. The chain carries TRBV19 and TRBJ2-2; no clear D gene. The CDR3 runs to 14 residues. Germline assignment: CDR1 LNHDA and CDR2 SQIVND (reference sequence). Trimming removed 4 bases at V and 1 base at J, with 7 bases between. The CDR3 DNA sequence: TGTGCCAGTAGTACACACCTGAACACCGGGGAGCTGTTTTTT. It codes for CASSTHLNTGELFF.

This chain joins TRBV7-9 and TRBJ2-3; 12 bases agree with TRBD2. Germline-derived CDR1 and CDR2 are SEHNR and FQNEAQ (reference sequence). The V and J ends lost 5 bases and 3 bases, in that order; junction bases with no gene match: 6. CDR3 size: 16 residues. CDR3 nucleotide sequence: TGTGCCAGCAGCACCGGACTAGCGGGAAAGACAGATACGCAGTATTTT. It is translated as CASSTGLAGKTDTQYF.

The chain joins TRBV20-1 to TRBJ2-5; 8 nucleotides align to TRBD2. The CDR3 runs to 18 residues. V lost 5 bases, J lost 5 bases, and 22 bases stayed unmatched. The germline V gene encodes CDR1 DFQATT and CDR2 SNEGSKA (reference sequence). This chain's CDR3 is CSAPTASPGLVIFETQYF. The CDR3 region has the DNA TGCAGTGCTCCTACGGCTTCGCCGGGACTAGTGATATTTGAGACCCAGTACTTC.

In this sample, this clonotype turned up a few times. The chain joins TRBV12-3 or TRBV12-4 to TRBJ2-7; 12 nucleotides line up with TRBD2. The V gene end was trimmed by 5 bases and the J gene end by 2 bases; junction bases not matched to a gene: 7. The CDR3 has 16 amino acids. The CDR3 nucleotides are TGTGCCAGCAGTGGGACTAGCGGGTCTTTAACCTACGAGCAGTACTTC. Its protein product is CASSGTSGSLTYEQYF.

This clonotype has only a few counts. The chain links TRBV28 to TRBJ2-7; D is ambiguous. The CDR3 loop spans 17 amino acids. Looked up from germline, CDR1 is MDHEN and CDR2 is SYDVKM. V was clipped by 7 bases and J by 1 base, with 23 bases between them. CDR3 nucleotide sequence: TGTGCCAGCAACCTTTACGGGCCGGGCCTTACGTCCTACGAGCAGTACTTC. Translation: CASNLYGPGLTSYEQYF.

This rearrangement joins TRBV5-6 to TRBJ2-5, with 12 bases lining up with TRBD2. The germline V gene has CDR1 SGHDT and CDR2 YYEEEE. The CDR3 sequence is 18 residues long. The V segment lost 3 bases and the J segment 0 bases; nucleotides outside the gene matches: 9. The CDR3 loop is CASSSPLLAGGDQETQYF. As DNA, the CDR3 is TGTGCCAGCAGCTCGCCCCTACTAGCGGGGGGCGACCAAGAGACCCAGTACTTC.

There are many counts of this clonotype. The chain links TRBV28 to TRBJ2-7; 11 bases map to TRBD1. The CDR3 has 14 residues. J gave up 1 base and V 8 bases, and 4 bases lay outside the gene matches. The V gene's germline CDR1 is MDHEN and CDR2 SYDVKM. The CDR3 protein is CASGGTGGSYEQYF. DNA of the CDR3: TGTGCCAGCGGAGGGACAGGGGGATCCTACGAGCAGTACTTC.

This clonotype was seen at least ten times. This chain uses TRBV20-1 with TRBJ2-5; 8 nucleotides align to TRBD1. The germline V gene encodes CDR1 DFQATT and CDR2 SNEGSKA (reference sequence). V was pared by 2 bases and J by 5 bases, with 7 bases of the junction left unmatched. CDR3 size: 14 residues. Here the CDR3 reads CSARPTDRGETQYF. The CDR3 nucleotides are TGCAGTGCTAGACCGACCGACAGGGGCGAGACCCAGTACTTC.